The 27 T cell receptor beta chains below all came from one sample that was sequenced in a study of T cell clones after liver transplantation. Libraries were prepared by immunoSEQ multiplex PCR; TCRdb keeps only in-frame clonotypes and omits some of them. The table records roughly 120,000 clones, 75% to 95% of them present only once. Source: CD4+ T cells from blood, taken 12 months after liver transplant. Source of these receptors: a human patient who received a liver transplant. Some of the T cells might come from the graft donor.

The V and J genes are TRBV28 and TRBJ2-7, with TRBD1 matching over 7 bases. The V and J ends lost 4 bases and 4 bases, in that order; junction bases with no gene match: 13. Germline-derived CDR1 and CDR2 are MDHEN and SYDVKM. CDR3 length equals 16 residues. The CDR3 sequence: CASSSDSDRRRYEQYF. The CDR3 DNA is TGTGCCAGCAGTTCGGATTCGGACAGGAGGCGGTACGAGCAGTACTTC.

This chain links TRBV5-8 with TRBJ1-5; D not certain. Between the trimmed V and J ends, which lost 1 base and 5 bases, there was a span of 7 bases. CDR1 is SGHTS, CDR2 YDEGEE, per germline. This CDR3 region has 13 residues. The CDR3 loop is CASSLYRDQPQHF. The CDR3 region has the DNA TGTGCCAGCAGCTTGTATCGAGATCAGCCCCAGCATTTT. Filled out from reference TRBV5-8 and TRBJ1-5, the complete variable domain reads EAGVTQSPTHLIKTRGQQATLRCSPISGHTSVYWYQQALGLGLQFLLWYDEGEERNRGNFPPRFSGRQFPNYSSELNVNALELEDSALYLCASSLYRDQPQHFGDGTRLSIL.

The chain couples TRBV2 to TRBJ2-2, with 8 bases lining up with TRBD1. V dropped 8 bases and J dropped 4; count of bases not matched to a gene: 9. The CDR3 totals 15 residues. Germline CDR1 reads SNHLY; CDR2 reads FYNNEI. As DNA, the CDR3 is TGTGCCAGCTGTCGAGGACAGGGCGGCACCGGGGAGCTGTTTTTT. This encodes CASCRGQGGTGELFF.

This sequence joins TRBV10-3 and TRBJ1-5; 7 positions match TRBD1. V shed 3 bases and J 5 bases; nucleotides not matched to a gene: 1. Germline CDR1 is ENHRY and CDR2 is SYGVKD. This CDR3 region has 13 residues. The CDR3 DNA reads as TGTGCCATCAGTGATACAGGGGATCAGCCCCAGCATTTT. Translating gives CAISDTGDQPQHF.

The chain combines TRBV2 with TRBJ2-5; 11 nucleotides match TRBD2. The J call may be faulty, since TRBJ2-7 better matches the DNA end. Germline CDR1 reads SNHLY; CDR2 reads FYNNEI. The CDR3 consists of 14 residues. The CDR3, as DNA: TGTGCCAGCCCCCCAAGACTAGCGGGATACGAGCAGTACTTC. Its translation is CASPPRLAGYEQYF.

This chain connects TRBV11-3 to TRBJ2-1; D may be TRBD1 or TRBD2 (5 bases each). This CDR3 has 18 residues. V shed 0 bases and J shed 6 bases, with 21 bases lying between them. Germline CDR1 reads SGHNT; CDR2 reads YENEEA. CDR3: CASSLDSGRSGGRNEQFF. The CDR3 bases are TGTGCCAGCAGCTTAGATTCGGGGCGCAGCGGCGGCCGCAATGAGCAGTTCTTC.

A single count supports this clone. The gene calls are TRBV15 and TRBJ2-1; 11 nucleotides match TRBD2. This CDR3 is 16 amino acids long. The ends lost 1 base at V and 7 bases at J; junction bases unmatched: 6. Germline lookup yields CDR1 LNHNV and CDR2 YYDKDF (reference sequence). The CDR3 nucleotides are TGTGCCACCAGCAGAGTACTAGCGGGAGATAGTAATGAGCAGTTCTTC. As protein: CATSRVLAGDSNEQFF.

The chain combines TRBV9 with TRBJ2-3; 7 bases are a match to TRBD2. The CDR3 is 16 amino acids. Germline V gene sequence: CDR1 SGDLS, CDR2 YYNGEE. Trimming at V came to 0 bases and at J to 2 bases, leaving 6 bases not matched to a gene. CDR3 in amino acids: CASSVGGGETTDTQYF. The DNA of the CDR3 is TGTGCCAGCAGCGTAGGTGGGGGGGAAACCACAGATACGCAGTATTTT.

This rearrangement joins TRBV6-1 to TRBJ1-3; 7 nucleotides align to TRBD1. Germline V lookup: CDR1 MNHNS, CDR2 SASEGT. V dropped 7 bases and J dropped 3; count of bases not matched to a gene: 3. This CDR3 has 13 amino acids. The CDR3 bases are TGTGCCAGCACTGACAGGGTTGGAAACACCATATATTTT. Translation gives CASTDRVGNTIYF.

This chain uses TRBV6-5 with TRBJ1-2, with a tentative D call TRBD1 (5 bases). Germline CDR1 MNHEY, CDR2 SVGAGI. This CDR3 comprises 11 residues. The V and J ends lost 11 bases and 6 bases respectively, with 13 bases between them. CDR3 coding DNA: TGTGCCTCCAGTAGGGGTAATGGCTACACCTTC. Translating it yields CASSRGNGYTF.

The chain links TRBV2 to TRBJ2-3; D is possibly TRBD2 (6 bases). Between the trimmed V and J ends, which lost 10 bases and 5 bases, there was a span of 16 bases. From germline, CDR1 is SNHLY and CDR2 FYNNEI. The CDR3 is 13 residues long. CDR3 in DNA: TGTGCCACGCGACTAGGGGCTGGAGATACGCAGTATTTT. Protein: CATRLGAGDTQYF.

The chain carries TRBV4-3 and TRBJ1-2; D is perhaps TRBD1 (6 bases). V was trimmed by 3 bases and J by 6 bases, leaving 23 bases between them. The CDR3 runs 17 residues. The germline gives CDR1 LGHNA, CDR2 YSLEER. Here the CDR3 reads CASSQDSGTTQRDGYTF. CDR3 bases: TGCGCCAGCAGCCAGGACTCCGGGACAACCCAACGGGATGGCTACACCTTC.

The chain carries TRBV30 and TRBJ2-2, with TRBD1 identical over 9 bases. With V trimmed by 4 bases and J by 0 bases, 3 bases remained unmatched. CDR1 is GTSNPN, CDR2 SVGIG, per germline (reference sequence). The CDR3 spans 15 residues. The DNA for the CDR3 is TGTGCCTGGACGACAGGGGGATCGAACACCGGGGAGCTGTTTTTT. Translating gives CAWTTGGSNTGELFF.

This chain links TRBV28 with TRBJ1-5; D call uncertain. This CDR3 is built from 17 residues. V lost 1 base and J lost 0, with 13 bases in between. Germline assignment: CDR1 MDHEN and CDR2 SYDVKM. CDR3: CASSLLSSGFSNQPQHF. The CDR3 DNA is TGTGCCAGCAGTTTATTATCTTCCGGGTTTAGCAATCAGCCCCAGCATTTT. The full variable domain, in which reference TRBV28 and TRBJ1-5 provide the parts outside the CDR3, is DVKVTQSSRYLVKRTGEKVFLECVQDMDHENMFWYRQDPGLGLRLIYFSYDVKMKEKGDIPEGYSVSREKKERFSLILESASTNQTSMYLCASSLLSSGFSNQPQHFGDGTRLSIL.

This clone appeared once. The chain carries TRBV2 and TRBJ2-3; no definite D call. The CDR3 runs 13 residues. Germline V gene data show CDR1 as SNHLY and CDR2 as FYNNEI. V was trimmed by 6 bases and J by 1 base, leaving 8 bases between them. The CDR3 here is CASSPPGTDTQYF. CDR3 DNA sequence: TGTGCCAGCAGCCCCCCTGGCACAGATACGCAGTATTTT.

This rearrangement joins TRBV27 to TRBJ2-5; tentative D call: TRBD2 (5 bases). Trimming left V 6 bases short and J 4 bases short, with 18 bases between. From germline, CDR1 is MNHEY and CDR2 SMNVEV (reference sequence). CDR3 size: 15 residues. Here the CDR3 reads CASSPPDSGRETQYF. The CDR3 region has the DNA TGTGCCAGCAGCCCCCCGGACTCTGGACGAGAGACCCAGTACTTC.

This clone was recorded only once. This chain joins TRBV7-2 and TRBJ1-5; D is undetermined. Germline V lookup: CDR1 SGHTA, CDR2 FQGNSA. This CDR3 contains 14 residues. V lost 1 base, J lost 2 bases, and 6 bases lay in between. This CDR3 is CASSLGKGNQPQHF. The CDR3 DNA reads TGTGCCAGCAGCTTAGGGAAGGGCAATCAGCCCCAGCATTTT. Filled out from reference TRBV7-2 and TRBJ1-5, the complete variable domain reads GAGVSQSPSNKVTEKGKDVELRCDPISGHTALYWYRQSLGQGLEFLIYFQGNSAPDKSGLPSDRFSAERTGGSVSTLTIQRTQQEDSAVYLCASSLGKGNQPQHFGDGTRLSIL.

The chain has TRBV10-3 and TRBJ2-7; unclear D gene. Trimming removed 6 bases at V and 3 bases at J, with 15 bases between. Looked up from germline, CDR1 is ENHRY and CDR2 is SYGVKD. The CDR3 spans 14 residues. The CDR3 nucleotides read TGTGCCATCAGCGATACTCGTACCGACTACGAGCAGTACTTC. It yields the protein CAISDTRTDYEQYF.

This sequence joins TRBV25-1 and TRBJ1-5, with a weak D call TRBD1 (6 bases). The CDR3 sequence is 14 residues long. Germline V gives CDR1 MGHDK, CDR2 SYGVNS. Trimming took off 2 bases at V and 7 bases at J, with 12 bases between the two ends. CDR3 nucleotide sequence: TGTGCCAGCAGTGAAGTAGGGGGGGGACAGCCCCAGCATTTT. It codes for CASSEVGGGQPQHF.

The chain joins TRBV6-1 to TRBJ2-7; the D gene could be TRBD1 or TRBD2 (5 bases each). V lost 5 bases to trimming and J lost 6 bases, with 14 bases between them. The CDR3 runs 13 residues. Per germline, CDR1 MNHNS and CDR2 SASEGT. CDR3 in amino acids: CASSLWGISEQYF. The DNA of the CDR3 is TGTGCCAGCAGTCTGTGGGGGATTTCCGAGCAGTACTTC.

The rearrangement uses TRBV29-1 and TRBJ2-3; 9 nucleotides line up with TRBD1. Per the germline V gene, CDR1 is SQVTM and CDR2 is ANQGSEA. The trim removed 3 bases at V and 3 bases at J, leaving 7 bases unmatched. This CDR3 comprises 15 residues. CDR3 sequence: CSVDRTGGGTDTQYF. The DNA for the CDR3 is TGCAGCGTTGATCGAACAGGGGGCGGGACAGATACGCAGTATTTT.

The CDR3 spells CASSLGGQGRETQYF. The DNA of the CDR3 is TGCGCCAGCAGCTTGGGAGGACAGGGCAGAGAGACCCAGTACTTC. The chain links TRBV5-1 to TRBJ2-5; the match to TRBD1 covers 8 bases. Per germline, CDR1 SGHRS and CDR2 YFSETQ. V shed 0 bases, J shed 4 bases, and the junction held 5 bases outside the gene matches. The CDR3 length is 15 residues.

The chain recombines TRBV5-1 with TRBJ1-1; D unresolved. Germline CDR1 is SGHRS and CDR2 is YFSETQ. The CDR3 has 15 amino acids. V was trimmed by 0 bases and J by 7 bases, leaving 16 bases between them. CDR3: CASSLEAGRSLEAFF. As DNA, the CDR3 is TGCGCCAGCAGCTTGGAGGCTGGCAGGTCCCTTGAAGCTTTCTTT.

The V call is TRBV19, the J call TRBJ2-7, with no clear D. The V end lost 3 bases, the J end lost 0 bases, and 15 bases lay between the germline ends. The CDR3 runs to 16 residues. In germline, CDR1 is LNHDA, CDR2 SQIVND (reference sequence). The CDR3 is CASSIIGGKSSYEQYF. In DNA, the CDR3 is TGTGCCAGTAGTATTATAGGCGGAAAGAGCTCCTACGAGCAGTACTTC.

CDR3 sequence reads: CASSSGTVRETQYF. DNA of the CDR3: TGTGCCAGCAGCTCCGGGACAGTGAGGGAGACCCAGTACTTC. The chain combines TRBV28 with TRBJ2-5; 7 bases are a match to TRBD1. This CDR3 has 14 amino acids. The junction had 9 bases not matched to a gene; V was cut back by 6 bases and J by 5 bases. Germline V gene lookup returns CDR1 MDHEN and CDR2 SYDVKM.

V is TRBV10-3 and J is TRBJ2-2; TRBD1 might be the D (5 bases). This CDR3 is 16 amino acids long. V lost 2 bases, J lost 1 base, and 11 bases lay in between. Germline CDR1 and CDR2: ENHRY and SYGVKD. The CDR3 sequence: CAISEGWQGNTGELFF. In DNA form, the CDR3 reads TGTGCCATCAGTGAGGGGTGGCAGGGGAACACCGGGGAGCTGTTTTTT.

This sequence joins TRBV2 and TRBJ2-1, with TRBD2 matching 10 bases. The CDR3 runs to 14 residues. The ends lost 4 bases at V and 3 bases at J; junction bases unmatched: 0. CDR1 is SNHLY and CDR2 is FYNNEI in the germline V gene. CDR3 sequence (DNA): TGTGCCAGCAGTGGACTAGCGGGCTACAATGAGCAGTTCTTC. This encodes CASSGLAGYNEQFF.